Each of the 22 T cell receptor beta chains below was sequenced from the same sample in a study of OX40 agonist ivuxolimab in advanced cancers. The library was produced with the immunoSEQ multiplex PCR assay. TCRdb carries this immuneACCESS record with in-frame sequences only. Its versions omit some clonotypes, under half of them owing to an unresolved V gene in the studies checked, with the rest unexplained. The sample contains 65,000 to 75,000 clones, roughly 81% of them found a single time. Jointly, the top ten make up 2% to 2.5% of the sample. Source: CD4+ or CD8+ T cells sorted from blood, taken in a trial of the OX40 agonist ivuxolimab. These receptors originate from an adult with an advanced solid tumor such as melanoma, head and neck, liver or kidney cancer.

This clone was recorded a few times. V gene TRBV7-8 combines with J gene TRBJ1-1, with TRBD1 matching over 9 bases. Germline-derived CDR1 and CDR2 are SGHVS and FQNEAQ. There are 14 residues in the CDR3. With 5 bases clipped from V and 1 base from J, the junction kept 2 bases outside the gene matches. The CDR3 DNA is TGTGCCAGCAGCCTGGGACAGGGGAACACTGAAGCTTTCTTT. It translates to CASSLGQGNTEAFF.

The chain couples TRBV2 to TRBJ2-5, with 10 bases fitting TRBD2. CDR3 size: 15 residues. CDR1 SNHLY and CDR2 FYNNEI come from the germline V gene. The junction had 9 bases not matched to a gene; V was cut back by 6 bases and J by 5 bases. CDR3 amino acids: CASRPAAGGLETQYF. CDR3 in DNA: TGTGCCAGCAGGCCGGCAGCGGGGGGGTTGGAGACCCAGTACTTC.

This clone was recorded once. V and J are TRBV7-3 and TRBJ1-1; no reliable D call. CDR3 length equals 13 residues. Trimming removed 1 base from V and 2 bases from J, with 5 bases in between. The germline gives CDR1 SGHTA, CDR2 FQGTGA. The CDR3 loop is CASSLSGNTEAFF. The CDR3 nucleotides read TGTGCCAGCAGCTTAAGCGGCAACACTGAAGCTTTCTTT.

The chain links TRBV11-3 to TRBJ2-5, with unresolved D. Germline CDR1 reads SGHNT; CDR2 reads YENEEA. The CDR3 is 13 residues long. V was trimmed by 0 bases and J by 4 bases, leaving 6 bases between them. The CDR3 DNA is TGTGCCAGCAGCTTAGACCAACGAGAGACCCAGTACTTC. Its protein product is CASSLDQRETQYF.

V and J are TRBV11-1 and TRBJ1-1; 8 nucleotides line up with TRBD1. Germline-derived CDR1 and CDR2 are SGHAT and FQDESV (reference sequence). J gave up 4 bases and V 5 bases, and 9 bases lay outside the gene matches. The CDR3 consists of 15 residues. The DNA of the CDR3 is TGTGCCAGCAGCGATCTTAATACAGGGGGCACTGAAGCTTTCTTT. Translated, it gives CASSDLNTGGTEAFF. Full variable domain (outside the CDR3, taken from reference TRBV11-1 and TRBJ1-1): EAEVAQSPRYKITEKSQAVAFWCDPISGHATLYWYRQILGQGPELLVQFQDESVVDDSQLPKDRFSAERLKGVDSTLKIQPAELGDSAMYLCASSDLNTGGTEAFFGQGTRLTVV.

V is TRBV4-1 and J is TRBJ2-1; D is uncertain. Germline CDR1 MGHRA, CDR2 YSYEKL. There are 17 residues in the CDR3. Deletions cut 4 bases from V and 0 bases from J, with 16 bases between. CDR3 loop: CASSPLVPASSYNEQFF. CDR3 DNA: TGCGCCAGCAGCCCTCTAGTTCCGGCGAGCTCCTACAATGAGCAGTTCTTC.

The table lists this clone with a few counts. This chain joins TRBV7-9 and TRBJ1-1; D is ambiguous. Trimming removed 5 bases from V and 10 bases from J, with 14 bases in between. The CDR3 runs 12 residues. The V gene's germline CDR1 is SEHNR and CDR2 FQNEAQ (reference sequence). In DNA form, the CDR3 reads TGTGCCAGCAGCCTGCAAGACACACGAGCTTTCTTT. It translates to CASSLQDTRAFF.

Only a few counts were recorded for this clone. The chain links TRBV6-5 to TRBJ1-1; a weak D match, TRBD1 (6 bases). The CDR3 consists of 15 residues. The germline gives CDR1 MNHEY, CDR2 SVGAGI. Trimming stripped 0 bases from V and 4 bases from J, with 12 bases between. The CDR3 nucleotides are TGTGCCAGCAGTTACTCTGCCACCAGGGGCACTGAAGCTTTCTTT. It specifies CASSYSATRGTEAFF.

The chain combines TRBV27 with TRBJ2-3; no firm D call. Trimming took off 3 bases at V and 1 base at J, with 5 bases between the two ends. The CDR3 is made up of 13 amino acids. CDR1 and CDR2 (germline): MNHEY, SMNVEV (reference sequence). CDR3: CASSLMGTDTQYF. CDR3 DNA: TGTGCCAGCAGTTTGATGGGCACAGATACGCAGTATTTT.

The chain has TRBV4-1 and TRBJ1-2; 9 nucleotides agree with TRBD1. Trimming removed 1 base from V and 8 bases from J; junction bases left unmatched: 5. The CDR3 length is 14 residues. Germline CDR1 MGHRA, CDR2 YSYEKL. The CDR3 sequence is CASSQGTGASGYTF. The CDR3 coding sequence is TGCGCCAGCAGCCAAGGGACAGGGGCATCCGGCTACACCTTC.

This chain joins TRBV11-3 and TRBJ1-3, with a weak D call TRBD1 (5 bases). Germline V gene data show CDR1 as SGHNT and CDR2 as YENEEA. This CDR3 is 15 amino acids long. The ends were cut back, 5 bases at V and 4 bases at J, with 15 bases in the middle. The chain's CDR3 is CASSRNRPPGNTIYF. In DNA, the CDR3 is TGTGCCAGCAGCCGGAACAGGCCTCCAGGAAACACCATATATTTT.

The rearrangement joins TRBV7-9 to TRBJ1-3; no clear D. The V gene lost 2 bases and the J gene lost 2 bases, with 13 bases spanning the gap. The CDR3 runs to 16 residues. Germline V gene lookup returns CDR1 SEHNR and CDR2 FQNEAQ (reference sequence). The CDR3 sequence: CASSLTAGLTGNTIYF. DNA for the CDR3: TGTGCCAGCAGCTTAACGGCTGGGCTGACTGGAAACACCATATATTTT.

This chain links TRBV5-4 with TRBJ2-7; either TRBD1 or TRBD2 may fit D (5 bases each). V gave up 2 bases and J gave up 5 bases, with 20 bases separating them. The germline gives CDR1 SGHNT, CDR2 YYREEE (reference sequence). CDR3 length equals 16 residues. This chain's CDR3 is CASSFPGRLGRDEQYF. In nucleotides, the CDR3 is TGTGCCAGCAGCTTCCCGGGACGGCTGGGCCGGGACGAGCAGTACTTC.

The chain employs TRBV13 and TRBJ2-7; a weak D match, TRBD1 (6 bases). This CDR3 spans 16 amino acids. Germline V gene sequence: CDR1 PRHDT, CDR2 FYEKMQ (reference sequence). The V end lost 4 bases, the J end lost 0 bases, and 16 bases lay between the germline ends. The CDR3 coding sequence is TGTGCCAGCAGCTACGCAGGGGCCGTTACCTCCTACGAGCAGTACTTC. It translates to CASSYAGAVTSYEQYF. Full variable domain (remainder filled in from reference TRBV13 and TRBJ2-7): AAGVIQSPRHLIKEKRETATLKCYPIPRHDTVYWYQQGPGQDPQFLISFYEKMQSDKGSIPDRFSAQQFSDYHSELNMSSLELGDSALYFCASSYAGAVTSYEQYFGPGTRLTVT.

The gene calls are TRBV12-5 and TRBJ2-5; 8 positions agree with TRBD1. The CDR3 sequence is 16 residues long. The V gene's germline CDR1 is LGHNT and CDR2 FRNRAP. With V trimmed by 3 bases and J by 5 bases, 11 bases remained unmatched. CDR3 DNA sequence: TGTGCTAGTGGTTTCGTGTCAGGGGGCAGGTTGGAGACCCAGTACTTC. Protein: CASGFVSGGRLETQYF.

The rearrangement links TRBV6-1 to TRBJ2-5, with 9 bases aligning to TRBD2. V dropped 5 bases and J dropped 7; count of bases not matched to a gene: 8. The CDR3 runs to 14 residues. Germline CDR1 and CDR2: MNHNS and SASEGT. The CDR3 sequence is CASSPATSGGTQYF. The CDR3 coding sequence is TGTGCCAGCAGTCCCGCGACTAGCGGCGGGACCCAGTACTTC.

This chain joins TRBV5-5 and TRBJ1-6; unclear D gene. This CDR3 has 13 amino acids. The ends were cut back, 0 bases at V and 9 bases at J, with 7 bases in the middle. Germline V gene lookup returns CDR1 SGHKS and CDR2 YYEKEE (reference sequence). CDR3 region: CASSLDPLSPLHF. In DNA, the CDR3 is TGTGCCAGCAGCTTGGATCCCCTTTCACCCCTCCACTTT.

This chain connects TRBV6-6 to TRBJ2-7; D is undetermined. Looked up from germline, CDR1 is MNHNY and CDR2 is SVGAGI (reference sequence). Trimming stripped 5 bases from V and 3 bases from J, with 5 bases between. The CDR3 sequence is 11 residues long. The CDR3 is CASSDLYEQYF. The CDR3 DNA reads TGTGCCAGCAGTGATCTCTACGAGCAGTACTTC.

This chain connects TRBV4-1 to TRBJ2-3; 11 nucleotides align to TRBD2. This CDR3 is 18 amino acids long. Losses at the gene ends were 1 base for V and 2 bases for J; bases not matched to a gene: 8. Per germline, CDR1 MGHRA and CDR2 YSYEKL. CDR3 protein: CASSQATSGRAYTDTQYF. In DNA form, the CDR3 reads TGCGCCAGCAGCCAAGCTACTAGCGGGAGAGCTTACACAGATACGCAGTATTTT.

This clone is a singleton in its sample. The chain joins TRBV19 to TRBJ1-2; D ambiguous. Between the trimmed V and J ends, which lost 10 bases and 2 bases, there was a span of 8 bases. Germline-derived CDR1 and CDR2 are LNHDA and SQIVND (reference sequence). This CDR3 region has 11 residues. This CDR3 reads CATDTNYGYTF. The DNA of the CDR3 is TGTGCCACAGACACAAACTATGGCTACACCTTC.

CDR3 protein: CASNPRRGGARMKEQFF. The DNA of the CDR3 is TGTGCCAGTAACCCTCGGAGAGGGGGCGCGCGAATGAAGGAGCAGTTCTTC. V is TRBV19 and J is TRBJ2-1; TRBD1 matches at 7 bases. The V gene end was trimmed by 7 bases and the J gene end by 10 bases; junction bases not matched to a gene: 22. This CDR3 has 17 amino acids. In germline, CDR1 is LNHDA, CDR2 SQIVND (reference sequence).

The rearrangement uses TRBV27 and TRBJ1-1, with D possibly matching TRBD1 (6 bases). The CDR3 consists of 15 residues. Germline values: CDR1 MNHEY, CDR2 SMNVEV (reference sequence). Trimming cost V 6 bases and J 3 bases, with 17 bases left between them. The CDR3 DNA is TGTGCCAGCAGCCCCCGGGACACAGGAGACACTGAAGCTTTCTTT. Encoded protein: CASSPRDTGDTEAFF.